This T cell receptor beta chain was sequenced for a study (dated by TCRdb to between 2014 and 2016). Looking at the study overall: The study examined whether tumor-infiltrating Tregs in breast cancer are drawn from blood Tregs or arise in situ by conversion from other CD4+ T cell subsets. The full study reports these points: The TCR alpha and beta sequences of tumor-infiltrating Tregs showed the greatest overlap with tumor naive CD4+ T cells, followed by blood naive CD4+ T cells. Tumor memory CD4+ T cell TCR gene usage clustered with blood and lymph node memory CD4+ cells and lymph node naive CD4+ cells. The validation in the larger cohort was limited to a single TCR beta V-J rearrangement instead of whole repertoires.

This clonotype was recorded many times. Its target antigen remains unknown. Base qualities are not recorded, but no much larger clone differs from it by a single base. Tregs were isolated as CD4+CD25+CD127-/low cells. Tregs, naive and memory CD4+ T cells from tumor, blood and ipsilateral draining lymph nodes of a few breast cancer patients underwent full-length TCR alpha and beta sequencing. Tumor tissue and lymph nodes obtained by ipsilateral axillary dissection were perfused with PBS, cut into small pieces and digested using collagenase I and hyaluronidase. Mononuclear cells from lymph nodes or roughly 50 ml of peripheral blood were isolated by Ficoll density gradient centrifugation. Sorted cell populations were confirmed by FACS to exceed 90% purity. Full-length TCR variable regions were amplified by 5' RACE PCR with constant-region reverse primers, followed by semi-nested PCR with Nested Universal Primer A. The ReliaPrep RNA Cell Miniprep System was used to extract total RNA, which was then reverse transcribed into 5'RACE-ready cDNA with the SMARTer RACE 5'/3' Kit. Multiplex adaptors were used to barcode the full-length TCR alpha and beta libraries, which were then sequenced on an Illumina MiSeq. Per the source publication's procedure: For each of nine subset-tissue groups, sequencing data from the five patients were pooled, and the groups were compared by unsupervised clustering of TCR gene usage. Repertoire similarity was calculated with the Morisita-Horn index, weighting shared sequences by their contribution to each repertoire. TCRdb reran the public reads through fastp at Q25 and MiXCR, keeping productive beta chains. CDR3 protein sequences are deduplicated, and each keeps its most common genes and DNA. V and J calls and clone size were set by TCRdb, not the authors. In this sample the table shows roughly 45,000 distinct CDR3 sequences, approximately 23% of which occur a single time. The ten largest clones capture around 4% of the sample.

The CDR3 goes from the cysteine to the phenylalanine over 18 residues. Only CDR3 DNA is held: 54 bases, read in frame from base 1. From a lookup of the germline V gene, CDR1 and CDR2 are SGHRS and YFSETQ. V loses 1 base of germline sequence and J loses 10 bases, and the interval between the two ends is 27 bases. Source material: Tregs sorted from a lymph node. The clonotype originates from a female donor with breast cancer. The rearrangement combines TRBV5-1 with TRBJ2-1; no D gene call is confident. Here the CDR3 is given as CASSLRFDSGSQVREQFF. The DNA sequence follows: TGCGCCAGCAGCTTGCGGTTTGATTCGGGTTCCCAGGTACGGGAGCAGTTCTTC.